This entry features one T cell receptor (beta chain) sequence. The entry originates in a study of blood T cell repertoires in COVID-19. V dropped 5 bases and J dropped 0 bases, with 14 bases sitting between them. Germline V gene lookup returns CDR1 SEHNR and CDR2 FQNEAQ (reference sequence). This CDR3 has 17 amino acids. Sequencing was performed with immunoSEQ multiplex PCR; in TCRdb, only in-frame clones are kept and a portion is missing. The sample has some 260,000 clones; 65% to 90% are singletons. Sequencing was carried out using peripheral blood. This sequence joins TRBV7-9 and TRBJ2-6, with D perhaps matching TRBD2 (6 bases). The receptor was isolated from a woman of 80 years or more with active or convalescent COVID-19. The CDR3 region is CASSLSGPGSGANVLTF. The CDR3 DNA sequence: TGTGCCAGCAGCCTAAGCGGGCCCGGCTCTGGGGCCAACGTCCTGACTTTC.